This TCR beta chain was sequenced for a study of blood T cell repertoires in COVID-19 (dated by TCRdb to between 2020 and 2021). In the study overall: Collaborator samples came from the United States, Italy and Spain and covered acute and convalescent phases of COVID-19. The material from the prospective study consisted of cDNA or gDNA derived from T cells, B-cell-depleted T cells, or PBMCs. Subjects who had been exposed to COVID-19, were actively infected with it, or had recovered from it provided the deeply sampled blood TCRbeta repertoires that made up the dataset. The repertoires were released in a freely available public database intended as a resource for research on the immune response to SARS-CoV-2. Samples came from the ongoing ImmuneRACE study (first 160 participants) plus 1,254 subjects from 6 global collaborators. A de-identified subject ID, COVID-19 status, age in years and sex were almost always included in the sample metadata. Where HLA class I and class II types were available, the types were taken from metadata supplied by the sample provider, not from assay-based typing. Results the study describes overall, beyond this receptor: The amount of clinical and demographic metadata varied by source and participant and was provided uncurated.

V ends up 5 bases short and J 4 bases short, with an unmatched junction base count of 5. Via the germline V gene (reference sequence), CDR1 is MNHEY and CDR2 SMNVEV. The CDR3 runs 15 amino acids, cysteine and phenylalanine included. Here the CDR3 DNA is all that survives: 45 bases in frame from base 1. Each collaborating institution followed its own protocols to collect whole blood in K2EDTA tubes. For TCRbeta analysis, collaborator samples were shipped as frozen whole blood, as isolated PBMCs, or as DNA extracted from either sample type. This clone appeared once. Its specific antigen is unknown. One base away there is no much larger clone; base qualities are not given. TCRbeta CDR3 regions were amplified from genomic DNA by means of the immunoSEQ Assay, a bias-controlled multiplex PCR. Turning to the authors' computational methods: The number of nucleated cells in each sample was estimated from the amplification of reference gene primers within the assay. Sequence reads were collapsed and filtered to measure the absolute abundance of every unique TCRbeta CDR3 rearrangement. For each sample, productive Simpson clonality was calculated as the square root of Simpson's diversity index across productive rearrangements. The clones in this table, taken by TCRdb from immuneACCESS, are in-frame only. Not every clone is retained; where verified, under half of the shortfall comes from an unresolved V gene, and the cause of the rest is unknown. V and J calls and clone size are as listed in that table; D and trimming were resolved from the DNA. This sample lists some 260,000 clones; approximately 86% were detected once. The ten largest clones take up around 0.7% of the sample.

The rearrangement joined TRBV27 to TRBJ2-6, with 7 central nucleotides matching TRBD1. The sequence was obtained from a human donor in a cohort sampled during active COVID-19. Sequencing input: peripheral blood. This receptor has the CDR3 CASSRQGSGANVLTF. The sequence in DNA is TGTGCCAGCAGTAGACAGGGCTCCGGGGCCAACGTCCTGACTTTC.